Below are 21 T cell receptor beta chains sequenced from a single sample in a study of cytomegalovirus exposure and HLA in healthy donors. PCR primers comprised 60 Vbeta and 13 Jbeta primers. Libraries were prepared by immunoSEQ multiplex PCR; TCRdb keeps only in-frame clonotypes and omits some of them. This table holds some 150,000 clones, more than 65% found once. Sample: PBMCs. The receptors here all came from a woman under 40 in good health and CMV-seronegative.

The chain employs TRBV5-4 and TRBJ2-7; perhaps TRBD1 as D (6 bases). The CDR3 has 15 residues. V lost 3 bases, J lost 4 bases, and 17 bases lay in between. Germline CDR1 reads SGHNT; CDR2 reads YYREEE (reference sequence). Here the CDR3 reads CASSSELGANYEQYF. The DNA of the CDR3 is TGTGCCAGCAGCTCGGAGCTGGGGGCTAATTACGAGCAGTACTTC. Supplemented by reference TRBV5-4 and TRBJ2-7, the full variable domain reads ETGVTQSPTHLIKTRGQQVTLRCSSQSGHNTVSWYQQALGQGPQFIFQYYREEENGRGNFPPRFSGLQFPNYSSELNVNALELDDSALYLCASSSELGANYEQYFGPGTRLTVT.

A word on this clone: At one end the junction does not follow the germline gene, possibly because of a read error. The gene calls are TRBV9 and TRBJ1-2, with a tentative D call TRBD1 (5 bases). From germline, CDR1 is SGDLS and CDR2 YYNGEE. The CDR3 covers 15 residues. The CDR3 region has the DNA TGTGCCAGCAGGGGGGAGGGGCGCAAGATCCATGGCTACCCCTTC. Its protein product is CASRGEGRKIHGYPF. Complete variable domain (other parts from reference TRBV9 and TRBJ1-2): DSGVTQTPKHLITATGQRVTLRCSPRSGDLSVYWYQQSLDQGLQFLIQYYNGEERAKGNILERFSAQQFPDLHSELNLSSLELGDSALYFCASRGEGRKIHGYPFGSGTRLTVV.

This chain links TRBV30 with TRBJ1-3, with TRBD1 as a possible D gene (5 bases). Looked up from germline, CDR1 is GTSNPN and CDR2 is SVGIG (reference sequence). This CDR3 is 13 amino acids long. V was shortened by 0 bases and J by 2 bases, with 5 bases between the two germline ends. Here the CDR3 reads CAWSVGAGNTIYF. The CDR3 bases are TGTGCCTGGAGTGTAGGGGCTGGAAACACCATATATTTT.

This clone turned up a few times. The chain carries TRBV9 and TRBJ2-7; the D gene is possibly TRBD2 (7 bases). The CDR3 is 15 residues long. The V and J ends lost 0 bases and 1 base respectively, with 11 bases between them. Looked up from germline, CDR1 is SGDLS and CDR2 is YYNGEE. CDR3 DNA: TGTGCCAGCAGCGTAGGGGCGGGGGCTTCCTACGAGCAGTACTTC. Translated: CASSVGAGASYEQYF. Complete variable domain (other parts from reference TRBV9 and TRBJ2-7): DSGVTQTPKHLITATGQRVTLRCSPRSGDLSVYWYQQSLDQGLQFLIQYYNGEERAKGNILERFSAQQFPDLHSELNLSSLELGDSALYFCASSVGAGASYEQYFGPGTRLTVT.

This clone turned up a few times. This rearrangement joins TRBV7-6 to TRBJ1-1; D remains unclear. The CDR3 is 14 amino acids. V was cut by 5 bases and J by 4 bases, with 14 bases left in between. Per the germline V gene, CDR1 is SGHVS and CDR2 is FNYEAQ. Here the CDR3 reads CASSSRSGSTEAFF. Here the CDR3 DNA reads TGTGCCAGCAGCAGCCGATCCGGGTCCACTGAAGCTTTCTTT.

This clone was counted only a few times. The genes are TRBV5-6 and TRBJ2-1, with 10 nucleotides matching TRBD1. The CDR3 sequence is 15 residues long. Losses at the gene ends were 5 bases for V and 3 bases for J; bases not matched to a gene: 5. Germline V gives CDR1 SGHDT, CDR2 YYEEEE. CDR3 amino acids: CASSAGTGDYNEQFF. The DNA of the CDR3 is TGTGCCAGCAGTGCCGGGACAGGGGACTACAATGAGCAGTTCTTC.

The J gene is TRBJ1-2, the V gene TRBV6-5, with D unclear. Germline-derived CDR1 and CDR2 are MNHEY and SVGAGI. This CDR3 is built from 16 residues. V shed 0 bases and J shed 0 bases, with 11 bases lying between them. As DNA, the CDR3 is TGTGCCAGCAGTTACTCGGCGGCAGTAACTAACTATGGCTACACCTTC. Its protein is CASSYSAAVTNYGYTF.

The V gene is TRBV2, the J gene TRBJ1-1, with a tentative D call TRBD1 (6 bases). The ends were cut back, 7 bases at V and 5 bases at J, with 14 bases in the middle. The CDR3 spans 13 residues. Germline V CDR1 and CDR2: SNHLY, FYNNEI. CDR3: CASNRGAGTEAFF. The CDR3 bases are TGTGCCAGCAACCGGGGGGCTGGAACTGAAGCTTTCTTT.

V usage is TRBV5-4 and J usage is TRBJ1-2, with 8 bases aligning to TRBD1. Losses at the gene ends were 5 bases for V and 2 bases for J; bases not matched to a gene: 8. Germline assignment: CDR1 SGHNT and CDR2 YYREEE (reference sequence). CDR3 size: 15 residues. For the CDR3, the DNA is TGTGCCAGCAGTGAAACAGGGGGGCGAAACTATGGCTACACCTTC. Protein: CASSETGGRNYGYTF. Full variable domain (rest looked up from reference TRBV5-4 and TRBJ1-2): ETGVTQSPTHLIKTRGQQVTLRCSSQSGHNTVSWYQQALGQGPQFIFQYYREEENGRGNFPPRFSGLQFPNYSSELNVNALELDDSALYLCASSETGGRNYGYTFGSGTRLTVV.

The chain links TRBV27 to TRBJ2-7; 9 bases line up with TRBD2. This CDR3 spans 13 amino acids. V trimming: 6 bases; J trimming: 7 bases; junction bases outside the gene matches: 7. Germline CDR1 is MNHEY and CDR2 is SMNVEV (reference sequence). The CDR3 bases are TGTGCCAGCAGGGGACTAGCCAGTAGTGAGCAGTACTTC. This gives the protein CASRGLASSEQYF.

The chain is built from TRBV2 and TRBJ1-2; no clear D gene. The CDR3 covers 14 residues. The germline CDR1 and CDR2 sequences are SNHLY and FYNNEI. Trimming left V 7 bases short and J 6 bases short, with 18 bases between. CDR3 in amino acids: CASNPSLGRNGYTF. The CDR3 DNA follows: TGTGCCAGCAACCCGTCATTAGGCAGGAATGGCTACACCTTC.

This clone has a single count. The chain recombines TRBV2 with TRBJ2-2; D perhaps matches TRBD2 (5 bases). This CDR3 has 12 residues. Trimming took 7 bases from V and 7 from J, leaving 10 bases between them. CDR1 SNHLY and CDR2 FYNNEI come from the germline V gene. For the CDR3, the DNA is TGTGCCAGCATCAGTGCGGGCGGGGAGCTGTTTTTT. Protein product: CASISAGGELFF.

The chain combines TRBV6-1 with TRBJ2-7; 8 bases are shared with TRBD2. Germline V gene data show CDR1 as MNHNS and CDR2 as SASEGT. J was trimmed by 2 bases and V by 7 bases; bases with no gene match: 7. The CDR3 is 14 residues long. CDR3 nucleotides: TGTGCCAGCAACCTACTAGCGGCAACCTACGAGCAGTACTTC. Its protein product is CASNLLAATYEQYF.

The chain has TRBV25-1 and TRBJ2-7; D perhaps matches TRBD2 (5 bases). With 2 bases removed from V and 4 bases from J, the gap between germline ends came to 9 bases. Germline lookup yields CDR1 MGHDK and CDR2 SYGVNS. The CDR3 is 13 residues long. The chain's CDR3 is CASSEAGGYEQYF. The CDR3 DNA is TGTGCCAGCAGTGAAGCGGGCGGATACGAGCAGTACTTC.

The chain links TRBV19 to TRBJ1-2; 7 nucleotides line up with TRBD1. After removal of 6 bases from V and 8 bases from J, the junction contained 18 bases not matched to a gene. The CDR3 consists of 16 residues. The germline gives CDR1 LNHDA, CDR2 SQIVND (reference sequence). The CDR3 region has the DNA TGTGCCAGTAGGACTCAAACCGGGACAGCTTTCGGGGGCTACACCTTC. Amino acids: CASRTQTGTAFGGYTF.

This clone was seen a handful of times. V usage is TRBV7-2 and J usage is TRBJ2-7; D is undetermined. The CDR3 covers 15 residues. Between the trimmed V and J ends, which lost 2 bases and 1 base, there was a span of 12 bases. Germline CDR1 is SGHTA and CDR2 is FQGNSA. CDR3 DNA: TGTGCCAGCAGCTTACGGCCCCTCAGGTCCTACGAGCAGTACTTC. Protein: CASSLRPLRSYEQYF.

The chain employs TRBV29-1 and TRBJ2-5, with 13 bases fitting TRBD2. Germline assignment: CDR1 SQVTM and CDR2 ANQGSEA. CDR3 length equals 13 residues. As DNA, the CDR3 is TGCAGTCAGACTAGCGGGGGGTTGGAGACCCAGTACTTC. It yields the protein CSQTSGGLETQYF.

The chain joins TRBV7-9 to TRBJ1-4, with D hard to call. The CDR3 spans 14 residues. Trimming cost V 5 bases and J 2 bases, with 9 bases left between them. Germline loops: CDR1 SEHNR, CDR2 FQNEAQ (reference sequence). CDR3 in DNA: TGTGCCAGCAGCGCATCCGGGACTAATGAAAAACTGTTTTTT. Amino acids: CASSASGTNEKLFF.

Only one count was recorded for this clone. This chain connects TRBV7-2 to TRBJ2-2; 7 bases are shared with TRBD2. Trimming at V came to 1 base and at J to 1 base, leaving 6 bases not matched to a gene. Germline V gene data show CDR1 as SGHTA and CDR2 as FQGNSA. The CDR3 length is 17 residues. This CDR3 reads CASSLVGVAGNTGELFF. The CDR3 DNA reads as TGTGCCAGCAGCTTAGTAGGTGTAGCGGGGAACACCGGGGAGCTGTTTTTT.

Concerning this clone itself: Other DNA sequences in the same sample also yield this CDR3. The genes are TRBV2 and TRBJ1-5; 7 nucleotides line up with TRBD1. The CDR3 is 14 residues long. V gave up 4 bases and J gave up 6 bases; unmatched junction bases: 6. CDR1 is SNHLY and CDR2 is FYNNEI in the germline V gene. DNA for the CDR3: TGTGCCAGCAGTGGCCAGGGGGTAGGTCAGCCCCAGCATTTT. Its protein product is CASSGQGVGQPQHF.

The rearrangement links TRBV6-1 to TRBJ2-3; possibly TRBD1 for D (5 bases). The germline V and J ends were trimmed by 5 bases and 0 bases, with 12 bases remaining between them. The CDR3 extends over 15 amino acids. CDR1 and CDR2 from the germline V gene are MNHNS and SASEGT. CDR3 sequence: CASSLTEASTDTQYF. The DNA for the CDR3 is TGTGCCAGCAGTCTGACAGAGGCTAGCACAGATACGCAGTATTTT.